These T cell receptor beta chains were read from a single sample in a study of quantifying T cell responses using KT2 cells. A single record per CDR3 protein comes from TCRdb applying MiXCR to the UMI-ligation and nested PCR reads. The sample includes tens of thousands of distinct CDR3 sequences, 9.5% to 13% seen only once; the top ten take over 9.5%. Source material: PBMCs spiked with cells of the T cell clone KT2. Receptors originate from a human donor. Both conserved end residues are part of each CDR3. The order of the fields is CDR3 length, D gene, J gene, V gene, CDR3 protein. The D gene is left open where the match is weak.

>14|NA|TRBJ1-1|TRBV10-3
CAISELVDSTEAFF
>18|TRBD2|TRBJ2-3|TRBV5-1
CASSLVGLAGGATDTQYF
>16|TRBD2|TRBJ2-1|TRBV9
CASSVGGGSSYNEQFF
>15|NA|TRBJ1-1|TRBV6-1
CASSALGGMNTEAFF
>16|TRBD1|TRBJ1-1|TRBV24-1
CATSGTGGAGPPEAFF
>15|NA|TRBJ1-6|TRBV11-2
CASSLWAEYNSPLHF
>15|TRBD1|TRBJ2-3|TRBV30
CAWTTGGVLGDTQYF
>13|NA|TRBJ2-5|TRBV2
CASSEAPLETQYF
>15|NA|TRBJ2-3|TRBV12-3/TRBV12-4
CASMIRRGGTDTQYF
>15|NA|TRBJ2-3|TRBV13
CASSSRSPYTDTQYF
>16|TRBD1|TRBJ2-7|TRBV9
CASSDRTGFHSYEQYF
>15|NA|TRBJ2-1|TRBV12-3/TRBV12-4
CASSLGQGLINEQFF
>16|NA|TRBJ2-2|TRBV7-2
CASSLVGAGNTGELFF
>14|TRBD1|TRBJ1-2|TRBV2
CASILGTGYDGYTF
>16|TRBD1|TRBJ2-5|TRBV6-2/TRBV6-3
CASRDLPRGTQETQYF
>18|TRBD2|TRBJ2-3|TRBV11-2
CASRTWLAGGSSTDTQYF
>14|TRBD1|TRBJ2-1|TRBV2
CASSETGVRNEQFF
>13|NA|TRBJ2-7|TRBV7-3
CASSATLASEQYF